The present T cell receptor (beta chain) was sequenced within a study of blood T cell repertoires in COVID-19 (dated by TCRdb to the early 2020s). With regard to the full study: Samples covering the acute and convalescent phases of COVID-19 were provided by collaborators in the United States, Italy and Spain. The prospective study material was composed of cDNA or gDNA derived from T cells, B-cell-depleted T cells, or PBMCs. The dataset comprised deeply sampled blood TCRbeta repertoires from subjects exposed to, actively infected with, or recovered from COVID-19. The repertoires were released in a freely available public database meant as a resource for research on the immune response to SARS-CoV-2. The samples were drawn from the first 160 participants of the ongoing ImmuneRACE study and from some 1,300 subjects provided by 6 global collaborators. Sample metadata almost always included a de-identified subject ID, COVID-19 status, age in years and sex. Where available, HLA class I and class II types were obtained from metadata supplied by the sample provider rather than from assay-based typing. Study-wide findings and limitations: The amount of clinical and demographic metadata varied by source and participant and was provided uncurated.

Each collaborating institution followed its own protocols to collect whole blood in K2EDTA tubes. For TCRbeta analysis, collaborator samples were shipped as frozen whole blood, as isolated PBMCs, or as DNA extracted from either sample type. TCRbeta CDR3 regions were amplified from genomic DNA by means of the immunoSEQ Assay, a bias-controlled multiplex PCR. As for how the authors treated the data: Nucleated cell counts per sample were estimated from amplification of reference gene primers within the assay. Sequence reads were collapsed and filtered to measure the absolute abundance of every unique TCRbeta CDR3 rearrangement. Productive Simpson clonality was computed per sample as the square root of Simpson's diversity index over productive rearrangements. Entries here come from immuneACCESS through TCRdb and include only in-frame sequences with V and J called. Some clones fail to appear in such tables; in the studies checked, an unresolved V gene covers under half of the shortfall, and the cause of the remainder is unknown. V and J calls and clone size are those listed in that table; D and trimming were worked out from the DNA. For this sample the table gives around 64,000 clones, of which 75% to 90% were detected only once. Of the sample, more than 4.5% is held by the ten largest clones.

This clone was seen just once. What this receptor recognizes is not known. No base qualities exist here, and no much larger clone lies one base off it. Sequenced input: peripheral blood. The clonotype was recovered from a man in his forties or fifties with active COVID-19.

At the DNA level, the sequence is TGTGCCAGCAGTGAAGCGCTTGGCGGCTATGGCTACACCTTC. Its product reads: CASSEALGGYGYTF. The chain is encoded by TRBV2 joined to TRBJ1-2, with no confident D gene call. CDR3 length: 14 amino acids, cysteine to phenylalanine. CDR3 DNA only is kept here, 42 bases in frame from base 1. Cut back by 0 bases and 4 bases, the V and J ends lie 9 bases apart. CDR1 SNHLY and CDR2 FYNNEI are derived from the germline V gene.